This T cell receptor beta chain stems from a study of CD8 T cells in Susac syndrome. The recently defined diagnostic criteria for definite or probable disease were met by the Susac syndrome patients. Random hexamers served to reverse transcribe roughly 0.5 to 1 ug RNA. From the immunoSEQ multiplex PCR reads, TCRdb called clonotypes with MiXCR, one entry per CDR3 protein. The sample lists about 240,000 distinct CDR3 sequences, almost 97% occurring once. V shed 4 bases and J shed 1 base, with 7 bases lying between them. This CDR3 is 13 amino acids long. Germline lookup yields CDR1 SGHTA and CDR2 FQGTGA.

The source of this sequence is a human donor with Susac syndrome. The sample consisted of CD4+ T cells from PBMCs. The chain combines TRBV7-3 with TRBJ1-1; D remains unclear. This chain's CDR3 is CASSSSRNTEAFF. The DNA of the CDR3 is TGTGCCAGCAGCTCTTCCCGGAACACTGAAGCTTTCTTT.